Below are 29 T cell receptor beta chains sequenced from a single sample in a study of T cell repertoires in cytomegalovirus infection (dated by TCRdb to the late 2010s). TCRdb names Illumina HiSeq 1500 as the instrument used. TCRdb redid the processing of the public reads, applying fastp at Q25 and MiXCR, and retained in-frame beta chains. Every CDR3 protein is listed once, alongside the most common genes and DNA of its rows. This sample is represented by about 140,000 distinct CDR3 sequences; about 6.5% of them were singletons. The top ten clonotypes cover 18% of the sample. The sample comprised PBMCs. Every receptor here comes from a human donor in good health (CMV status not recorded). Some clones in this sample may be carry-over from other donors' samples.

This clonotype was recorded many times. The rearrangement joins TRBV12-3 or TRBV12-4 to TRBJ1-5; D might be TRBD1 (5 bases). V was trimmed by 3 bases and J by 6 bases, leaving 12 bases between them. The CDR3 consists of 14 residues. The CDR3 loop reads CASSFGGERQPQHF. Here the CDR3 DNA reads TGTGCCAGCAGTTTCGGGGGTGAACGTCAGCCCCAGCATTTT.

The chain couples TRBV2 to TRBJ1-1; 7 bases agree with TRBD1. Unmatched junction bases numbered 4, after V lost 9 bases and J lost 0 bases. Germline CDR1 SNHLY, CDR2 FYNNEI. The CDR3 length is 13 residues. In DNA form, the CDR3 reads TGTGCCAGGGTGGGACAGCTGAACACTGAAGCTTTCTTT. This codes for CARVGQLNTEAFF.

The chain uses TRBV6-8 and TRBJ2-6; 9 nucleotides line up with TRBD2. The CDR3 is 18 residues long. V trimming: 0 bases; J trimming: 2 bases; junction bases outside the gene matches: 5. Germline CDR1 is MNHGY and CDR2 is SAAAGT. CDR3 bases: TGTGCCAGCAGTTACTCTGCGGGGGGGCACACTGGGGCCAACGTCCTGACTTTC. It is translated as CASSYSAGGHTGANVLTF.

This clonotype appeared many times. The chain uses TRBV7-2 and TRBJ1-5, with 12 bases fitting TRBD1. The CDR3 loop spans 14 amino acids. Trimming removed 5 bases from V and 10 bases from J; junction bases left unmatched: 6. CDR1 is SGHTA and CDR2 is FQGNSA in the germline V gene. CDR3 nucleotides: TGTGCCAGCAGCCTACCGGGACAGGGGGCACCCCAGCATTTT. Amino acid sequence: CASSLPGQGAPQHF.

This clonotype has ten or more counts. In nucleotides, the CDR3 is TGTGCCAGCAGCTTAGCCGGGACACCGGAGGCGGACACTGAAGCTTTCTTT. Encoded protein: CASSLAGTPEADTEAFF. This rearrangement joins TRBV7-9 to TRBJ1-1; maybe TRBD1 (6 bases). CDR3 length: 17 amino acids. V dropped 0 bases and J dropped 3 bases, with 17 bases sitting between them. CDR1 is SEHNR and CDR2 is FQNEAQ in the germline V gene (reference sequence).

This clonotype came up a few times. This CDR3 reads CSVGSGDTEAFF. In DNA form, the CDR3 reads TGCAGCGTTGGATCTGGGGACACTGAAGCTTTCTTT. The V gene is TRBV29-1, the J gene TRBJ1-1; D gene unclear. CDR1 and CDR2 from the germline V gene are SQVTM and ANQGSEA. The CDR3 is made up of 12 amino acids. V dropped 4 bases and J dropped 3 bases, with 9 bases sitting between them.

This clonotype was recorded at least ten times. The gene calls are TRBV7-8 and TRBJ2-3, with unresolved D. Germline V gene lookup returns CDR1 SGHVS and CDR2 FQNEAQ. Trimming removed 7 bases at V and 2 bases at J, with 4 bases between. The CDR3 spans 11 residues. CDR3 sequence (DNA): TGTGCCAGCACTCACACAGATACGCAGTATTTT. This encodes CASTHTDTQYF. The whole variable domain, filled in from reference TRBV7-8 and TRBJ2-3, reads GAGVSQSPRYKVAKRGQDVALRCDPISGHVSLFWYQQALGQGPEFLTYFQNEAQLDKSGLPSDRFFAERPEGSVSTLKIQRTQQEDSAVYLCASTHTDTQYFGPGTRLTVL.

This clonotype was observed at least ten times. The CDR3 loop is CASSLGTNTGELFF. For the CDR3, the DNA is TGTGCCAGCAGCTTAGGGACGAACACCGGGGAGCTGTTTTTT. V and J are TRBV7-2 and TRBJ2-2; D is unclear. Germline V gene lookup returns CDR1 SGHTA and CDR2 FQGNSA. This CDR3 spans 14 amino acids. Trimming pared 1 base from V and 0 bases from J, leaving 3 bases between.

The chain links TRBV29-1 to TRBJ1-4; the D is unclear. Germline V gives CDR1 SQVTM, CDR2 ANQGSEA. Trimming shortened V by 4 bases and J by 0 bases, and 6 bases separated the two germline ends. The CDR3 has 13 amino acids. The CDR3 nucleotides are TGCAGCGTTGTTCTGTCAACTAATGAAAAACTGTTTTTT. Translating gives CSVVLSTNEKLFF.

This clonotype was counted at least ten times. The rearrangement uses TRBV7-2 and TRBJ1-1; no firm D call. The germline gives CDR1 SGHTA, CDR2 FQGNSA. Trimming removed 1 base at V and 0 bases at J, with 6 bases between. CDR3 length: 14 residues. The CDR3 protein is CASSLVGLNTEAFF. CDR3 nucleotides: TGTGCCAGCAGCTTAGTCGGGTTGAACACTGAAGCTTTCTTT.

In this sample, this clonotype turned up many times. The gene calls are TRBV6-2 or TRBV6-3 and TRBJ2-1; 8 bases align to TRBD1. Trimming cost V 5 bases and J 1 base; bases outside gene matches: 10. Germline V lookup: CDR1 MNHEY, CDR2 SVGEGT. The CDR3 is 17 residues long. CDR3 coding DNA: TGTGCCAGCAGTAACGGCTCATGGGACAGGTCCTACAATGAGCAGTTCTTC. The encoded protein is CASSNGSWDRSYNEQFF.

This clonotype was picked up many times. The chain is built from TRBV11-2 and TRBJ2-3; TRBD2 agrees at 8 bases. Germline values: CDR1 SGHAT, CDR2 FQNNGV. Trimming at V came to 5 bases and at J to 1 base, leaving 17 bases not matched to a gene. The CDR3 totals 19 residues. CDR3 residues: CASSLSQGRGGRRTDTQYF. The CDR3 nucleotides read TGTGCCAGCAGCCTATCACAAGGTCGGGGGGGCCGTCGCACAGATACGCAGTATTTT.

This clonotype appeared a few times. The rearrangement uses TRBV10-3 and TRBJ2-7; D is perhaps TRBD1 or TRBD2 (5 bases each). V dropped 4 bases and J dropped 6 bases, with 10 bases sitting between them. There are 12 residues in the CDR3. Germline V gene sequence: CDR1 ENHRY, CDR2 SYGVKD. The CDR3, as DNA: TGTGCCATCAGTGTACGGGGCTTCGAGCAGTACTTC. As protein: CAISVRGFEQYF.

This clonotype was detected ten times or more. V is TRBV7-3 and J is TRBJ2-1, with TRBD2 matching 7 bases. Germline CDR1 reads SGHTA; CDR2 reads FQGTGA. This CDR3 is 15 amino acids long. The ends lost 1 base at V and 2 bases at J; junction bases unmatched: 2. The CDR3 loop reads CASSLNGGTYNEQFF. The DNA for the CDR3 is TGTGCCAGCAGCTTAAACGGGGGGACCTACAATGAGCAGTTCTTC.

This clonotype was detected ten times or more. J is TRBJ1-2 and V is TRBV7-9, with a possible D match to TRBD1 (5 bases). Between the trimmed V and J ends, which lost 5 bases and 3 bases, there was a span of 13 bases. Looked up from germline, CDR1 is SEHNR and CDR2 is FQNEAQ (reference sequence). CDR3 length: 14 residues. The CDR3 nucleotides are TGTGCCAGCAGCCGACGTCAGGGTGACTATGGCTACACCTTC. It encodes CASSRRQGDYGYTF.

Only a few counts were recorded for this clonotype. V and J are TRBV12-3 or TRBV12-4 and TRBJ2-1; 15 nucleotides match TRBD2. This CDR3 comprises 17 residues. V trimming: 6 bases; J trimming: 6 bases; junction bases outside the gene matches: 9. CDR3 in amino acids: CASSTGTSGGYLNEQFF. The CDR3 DNA is TGTGCCAGCAGCACCGGGACTAGCGGGGGGTATCTCAATGAGCAGTTCTTC.

This clonotype was detected many times. The chain joins TRBV5-6 to TRBJ2-7; 10 nucleotides match TRBD1. Germline V gene data show CDR1 as SGHDT and CDR2 as YYEEEE. With V trimmed by 7 bases and J by 4 bases, 2 bases remained unmatched. This CDR3 spans 12 amino acids. As DNA, the CDR3 is TGTGCCAGCGGGACAGGGGTTTACGAGCAGTACTTC. Protein product: CASGTGVYEQYF.

Remarks on this clonotype: This may come from a read error, since a much larger clone is one base off. The gene calls are TRBV5-1 and TRBJ1-6; the D is unclear. The germline V gene has CDR1 SGHRS and CDR2 YFSETQ. This CDR3 region has 14 residues. V lost 5 bases and J 2 bases, leaving 8 bases between the germline ends. The CDR3 nucleotides read TGCGCCAGCAGTGTCGACGCCTATAATTCACCCCTCCACTTT. This translates into CASSVDAYNSPLHF.

This clonotype has a count of ten or more. This chain uses TRBV28 with TRBJ1-6; 7 nucleotides align to TRBD1. The V segment lost 10 bases and the J segment 10 bases; nucleotides outside the gene matches: 10. CDR3 length equals 13 residues. Looked up from germline, CDR1 is MDHEN and CDR2 is SYDVKM. CDR3 protein: CATLGQLSSPLHF. CDR3 nucleotides: TGTGCCACCTTGGGACAGTTATCCTCACCCCTCCACTTT.

This clonotype showed up many times. The rearrangement joins TRBV6-2 or TRBV6-3 to TRBJ2-7; a possible D gene is TRBD2 (6 bases). V lost 6 bases and J 2 bases, leaving 14 bases between the germline ends. Germline V CDR1 and CDR2: MNHEY, SVGEGT. This CDR3 contains 14 residues. CDR3 protein: CASSPAGRTYEQYF. The CDR3 DNA sequence: TGTGCCAGCAGCCCTGCGGGACGGACCTACGAGCAGTACTTC.

The table lists this clonotype with a few counts. The chain combines TRBV19 with TRBJ2-6; D might be TRBD1 (5 bases). The V end was cut by 5 bases, the J end by 0 bases, with 11 bases between. The length of the CDR3 is 16 residues. Germline V lookup: CDR1 LNHDA, CDR2 SQIVND (reference sequence). DNA for the CDR3: TGTGCCAGTAGTTCGACAGTGAACTCTGGGGCCAACGTCCTGACTTTC. This encodes CASSSTVNSGANVLTF.

CDR3 DNA sequence: TGCAGTGCTAGAGATCCGCGGGCAAAAGGTGAAAAACTGTTTTTT. This codes for CSARDPRAKGEKLFF. The V gene is TRBV20-1, the J gene TRBJ1-4, with D unresolved. The V gene lost 0 bases and the J gene lost 7 bases, with 15 bases spanning the gap. The CDR3 has 15 residues. The V gene's germline CDR1 is DFQATT and CDR2 SNEGSKA (reference sequence).

Many counts were recorded for this clonotype. The V call is TRBV2, the J call TRBJ2-5; no firm D call. Trimming took 6 bases from V and 4 from J, leaving 12 bases between them. Germline V gene lookup returns CDR1 SNHLY and CDR2 FYNNEI. The CDR3 consists of 13 residues. CDR3 coding DNA: TGTGCCAGCAGAGTGGGCCCTGGAGAGACCCAGTACTTC. This codes for CASRVGPGETQYF.

This clonotype has only a few counts. The chain links TRBV20-1 to TRBJ2-5, with D tentatively TRBD1 or TRBD2 (5 bases each). Germline CDR1 reads DFQATT; CDR2 reads SNEGSKA (reference sequence). The CDR3 has 12 amino acids. V lost 5 bases and J lost 8, with 15 bases in between. The CDR3 spells CSAPTGRLTQYF. Here the CDR3 DNA reads TGCAGTGCTCCGACGGGGCGATTAACCCAGTACTTC.

In its sample, this clonotype was seen many times. V usage is TRBV7-8 and J usage is TRBJ2-4; maybe TRBD2 (5 bases). This CDR3 is built from 15 residues. Germline assignment: CDR1 SGHVS and CDR2 FQNEAQ. V was trimmed by 4 bases and J by 2 bases, leaving 12 bases between them. The DNA of the CDR3 is TGTGCCAGCAGCTCCTATAGCGTGCCCAAAAACATTCAGTACTTC. This gives the protein CASSSYSVPKNIQYF.

The table lists this clonotype with many counts. The rearrangement links TRBV7-2 to TRBJ1-5; no clear D. Trimming pared 5 bases from V and 3 bases from J, leaving 5 bases between. CDR3 length: 12 amino acids. In germline, CDR1 is SGHTA, CDR2 FQGNSA. The CDR3 loop reads CASSRDNQPQHF. The CDR3 coding sequence is TGTGCCAGCAGCCGAGACAATCAGCCCCAGCATTTT.

This clonotype was recorded at least ten times. This chain's CDR3 is CASSISRTVNSPLHF. The CDR3 nucleotides are TGTGCCAGTAGTATATCACGGACGGTTAATTCACCCCTCCACTTT. The V gene is TRBV19, the J gene TRBJ1-6; D gene uncertain. This CDR3 comprises 15 residues. Looked up from germline, CDR1 is LNHDA and CDR2 is SQIVND (reference sequence). The V gene lost 2 bases and the J gene lost 6 bases, with 11 bases spanning the gap.

This clonotype has ten or more counts. The V gene is TRBV28, the J gene TRBJ2-5; D might be TRBD1 (5 bases). CDR1 MDHEN and CDR2 SYDVKM come from the germline V gene. Trimming pared 4 bases from V and 1 base from J, leaving 13 bases between. The CDR3 extends over 15 amino acids. CDR3 region: CASSSNRFIQETQYF. The CDR3 DNA reads TGTGCCAGCAGTTCGAACAGGTTTATCCAAGAGACCCAGTACTTC.

This clonotype has ten or more counts. CDR3 residues: CASSLEGEAYNEQFF. The DNA of the CDR3 is TGTGCCAGCAGCTTAGAGGGTGAGGCCTACAATGAGCAGTTCTTC. This sequence joins TRBV7-8 and TRBJ2-1; D is unresolved. Germline assignment: CDR1 SGHVS and CDR2 FQNEAQ. The CDR3 has 15 residues. V lost 1 base, J lost 2 bases, and 9 bases lay in between. Complete variable domain (other parts from reference TRBV7-8 and TRBJ2-1): GAGVSQSPRYKVAKRGQDVALRCDPISGHVSLFWYQQALGQGPEFLTYFQNEAQLDKSGLPSDRFFAERPEGSVSTLKIQRTQQEDSAVYLCASSLEGEAYNEQFFGPGTRLTVL.